The sequence of this T cell receptor beta chain was determined in a study of CD8+CD57+ T cells in acquired aplastic anemia. At the level of the study: DNA recovered from sorted CD4+ and CD8+ cells had a mean of about 3.5 ug. Study-level points and caveats: Common to patients and controls were roughly 30 CD8+ CDR3 sequences. Patients and controls were not found to differ significantly in CD8+ Simpson's diversity.

Concerning this clonotype: Its antigen remains unidentified.

The template used for profiling TCR beta VDJ and CDR3 was genomic DNA. TCRdb used MiXCR to reprocess the reads, holding one entry per CDR3 protein. Seen here are 150,000 to 200,000 distinct CDR3 sequences, around 66% observed once, and the top ten hold under 60%. The germline gives CDR1 SEHNR, CDR2 FQNEAQ (reference sequence). Trimming removed 5 bases from V and 6 bases from J, with 10 bases in between. CDR3 length: 12 amino acids. This TCR came from a human donor with severe aplastic anemia or a healthy control (not recorded which). This rearrangement joins TRBV7-9 to TRBJ2-5; D is uncertain. The sample comprised sorted CD4+, CD8+, or CD8+CD57+ T cells (not recorded which) from PBMCs. The CDR3 loop reads CASSQASQTQYF. DNA for the CDR3: TGTGCCAGCAGCCAAGCTTCGCAGACCCAGTACTTC.